This T cell receptor beta chain was identified during a study of blood T cell repertoires in COVID-19. Profiled with immunoSEQ multiplex PCR; TCRdb holds only in-frame clones, not every one. Counted here are roughly 300,000 clones, 70% to 90% occurring once; the ten biggest clones make up 7.8%. The V gene lost 4 bases and the J gene lost 6 bases, with 15 bases spanning the gap. The CDR3 loop spans 15 amino acids. Germline V lookup: CDR1 SGHDN, CDR2 FVKESK. The V gene is TRBV14, the J gene TRBJ1-4; D uncertain. The receptor comes from a woman aged 50 to 60 who had recovered from COVID-19. Specimen: peripheral blood. CDR3 in DNA: TGTGCCAGCAGCCCACGGGTCAGAGCGGATGAAAAACTGTTTTTT. Encoded protein: CASSPRVRADEKLFF.